This T cell receptor (beta chain) was captured in a study of identical twins. One entry per CDR3 protein results from TCRdb running MiXCR on the 5' RACE reads. Altogether roughly 690,000 distinct CDR3 sequences are present, roughly 6% being singletons, with the ten largest covering around 1.7%. V was shortened by 5 bases and J by 6 bases, with 15 bases between the two germline ends. This CDR3 spans 14 amino acids. Per germline, CDR1 SGHRS and CDR2 YFSETQ. This clonotype has ten or more counts. Sequenced sample: naive T cells sorted from blood. This TCR derives from a man aged 18 to 29 in good health. V and J are TRBV5-1 and TRBJ2-1; D may be TRBD1 (6 bases). CDR3 region: CASRLTGLGNEQFF. The CDR3 nucleotides are TGCGCCAGCAGGCTGACAGGTTTGGGCAATGAGCAGTTCTTC. Filled out from reference TRBV5-1 and TRBJ2-1, the complete variable domain reads KAGVTQTPRYLIKTRGQQVTLSCSPISGHRSVSWYQQTPGQGLQFLFEYFSETQRNKGNFPGRFSGRQFSNSRSEMNVSTLELGDSALYLCASRLTGLGNEQFFGPGTRLTVL.